The 2 T cell receptor beta chains reported below all come from one sample, sequenced in a study of T cells in localized non-small cell lung cancer. Some clones are missing from TCRdb's copy, which holds only in-frame ones; the method was immunoSEQ multiplex PCR. The repertoire consists of tens of thousands of clones, with around 83% occurring once and the leading ten covering just under 20%. The specimen was peripheral blood, collected before any cancer treatment. All receptors derive from a female donor older than 55 with stage II squamous cell lung carcinoma.

This clone appeared a few times. Here the CDR3 DNA reads TGTGCCAGTAGTATCCTTACAGGGGGCACCTACGAGCAGTACTTC. It specifies CASSILTGGTYEQYF. V gene TRBV19 combines with J gene TRBJ2-7, with 9 bases lining up with TRBD1. Germline loops: CDR1 LNHDA, CDR2 SQIVND (reference sequence). The junction had 5 bases not matched to a gene; V was cut back by 3 bases and J by 2 bases. The CDR3 runs to 15 residues.

The gene calls are TRBV12-5 and TRBJ2-3; the D gene is possibly TRBD1 (7 bases). CDR3 length: 13 residues. Germline V gene sequence: CDR1 LGHNT, CDR2 FRNRAP. The V end was cut by 6 bases, the J end by 5 bases, with 12 bases between. The CDR3 DNA is TGTGCTAGTGGACGCGGGACAGAAGATACGCAGTATTTT. Amino acids: CASGRGTEDTQYF.